The next 29 T cell receptor beta chains were all read from a single sample in a study of CD8+CD57+ T cells in acquired aplastic anemia. Profiling of TCR beta VDJ combinations and CDR3 sequences used genomic DNA as template. TCRdb re-called the reads with MiXCR, one entry per CDR3 protein. The repertoire holds hundreds of thousands of distinct CDR3 sequences, around 68% seen once, with 4% in the top ten. The sequenced sample was sorted CD4+, CD8+, or CD8+CD57+ T cells (not recorded which) from PBMCs. All receptors come from a human donor in good health, serving as a control.

The chain combines TRBV10-3 with TRBJ1-2; D unresolved. The CDR3 has 13 residues. The V end was cut by 10 bases, the J end by 1 base, with 13 bases between. CDR1 is ENHRY, CDR2 SYGVKD, per germline. The CDR3 reads CANPLGFNYGYTF. CDR3 sequence (DNA): TGTGCCAACCCCTTAGGGTTTAACTATGGCTACACCTTC.

Ten or more counts support this clonotype. This sequence joins TRBV3-1 and TRBJ1-5; D remains unclear. Between the trimmed V and J ends, which lost 0 bases and 7 bases, there was a span of 10 bases. CDR1 and CDR2 from the germline V gene are LGHDT and YNNKEL (reference sequence). This CDR3 contains 14 residues. The CDR3 loop is CASSQDAAGQPQHF. CDR3 DNA sequence: TGTGCCAGCAGCCAAGACGCGGCGGGGCAGCCCCAGCATTTT.

This clonotype was picked up many times. The chain recombines TRBV9 with TRBJ1-2; 9 bases are shared with TRBD1. The CDR3 length is 15 residues. Germline CDR1 is SGDLS and CDR2 is YYNGEE. After removal of 4 bases from V and 2 bases from J, the junction contained 6 bases not matched to a gene. CDR3 DNA sequence: TGTGCCAGCAGCAGTACAGGGGGCGGGAACTATGGCTACACCTTC. Its protein is CASSSTGGGNYGYTF.

The chain links TRBV7-8 to TRBJ2-7; 8 nucleotides line up with TRBD2. In germline, CDR1 is SGHVS, CDR2 FQNEAQ. After removal of 4 bases from V and 3 bases from J, the junction contained 5 bases not matched to a gene. The length of the CDR3 is 14 residues. The CDR3 loop is CASSSGTRGYEQYV. The CDR3 bases are TGTGCCAGCAGCTCCGGGACTAGGGGCTACGAGCAGTACGTC.

Of note for this clonotype: One junction end does not reproduce the germline sequence, and a read error may be involved. The V call is TRBV7-9, the J call TRBJ2-3; 8 bases map to TRBD2. Germline CDR1 is SEHNR and CDR2 is FQNEAQ (reference sequence). The CDR3 covers 14 residues. CDR3 nucleotides: TGTGCCGGCAGCTTCTGCGGGAGGCCAGATACGCAGTATTTT. It yields the protein CAGSFCGRPDTQYF.

This clonotype was seen ten or more times. The chain joins TRBV9 to TRBJ1-4, with TRBD1 matching 10 bases. The CDR3 extends over 15 amino acids. The ends lost 3 bases at V and 6 bases at J; junction bases unmatched: 5. CDR1 and CDR2 from the germline V gene are SGDLS and YYNGEE. CDR3 in amino acids: CASSGTGTGDEKLFF. The CDR3 nucleotides read TGTGCCAGCAGCGGCACCGGGACAGGGGATGAAAAACTGTTTTTT.

As for this clonotype: At one end the junction does not follow the germline gene, possibly because of a read error. V gene TRBV12-3 or TRBV12-4 combines with J gene TRBJ2-7; D unresolved. There are 14 residues in the CDR3. This CDR3 is CASSLRQRPYAQYF. The CDR3 DNA reads TGTGCCAGCAGTTTGAGGCAGAGACCGTACGCGCAGTACTTC.

This clonotype was seen a single time. The genes are TRBV9 and TRBJ1-5; D not certain. Germline CDR1 is SGDLS and CDR2 is YYNGEE. The CDR3 covers 13 residues. Trimming took off 2 bases at V and 14 bases at J, with 17 bases between the two ends. The chain's CDR3 is CASSVPGNQSEHF. CDR3 nucleotide sequence: TGTGCCAGCAGCGTGCCGGGCAATCAGTCCGAGCATTTT.

This clonotype occurred a few times. The rearrangement joins TRBV12-3 or TRBV12-4 to TRBJ1-1, with a weak D call TRBD1 (5 bases). Trimming cost V 7 bases and J 2 bases, with 14 bases left between them. This CDR3 is built from 14 residues. CDR3: CASKLRGANTEAFF. In DNA form, the CDR3 reads TGTGCCAGCAAATTGAGGGGCGCCAACACTGAAGCTTTCTTT.

The CDR3 protein is CASSLQPTQNNSPLHF. In nucleotides, the CDR3 is TGCGCCAGCAGCCTACAGCCTACACAGAATAATTCACCCCTCCACTTT. The chain uses TRBV4-3 and TRBJ1-6; D gene ambiguous. CDR1 LGHNA and CDR2 YSLEER come from the germline V gene. Trimming stripped 4 bases from V and 5 bases from J, with 15 bases between. This CDR3 spans 16 amino acids.

This chain links TRBV2 with TRBJ1-2, with D perhaps TRBD1 (5 bases). The CDR3 sequence is 12 residues long. CDR1 and CDR2 from the germline V gene are SNHLY and FYNNEI. V lost 6 bases and J 4 bases, leaving 9 bases between the germline ends. The CDR3 loop reads CASSTGFYGYTF. CDR3 DNA: TGTGCCAGCAGCACAGGTTTCTATGGCTACACCTTC.

In regard to this clonotype: Its ends do not fully match the called genes, so a read error is possible. The chain uses TRBV20-1 and TRBJ2-3; D uncertain. Germline V gene lookup returns CDR1 DFQATT and CDR2 SNEGSKA (reference sequence). This CDR3 spans 12 amino acids. The CDR3 loop is CSVGQPQHTEYF. Written as DNA, the CDR3 is TGCAGCGTAGGTCAGCCCCAGCATACGGAGTATTTT.

The chain joins TRBV20-1 to TRBJ2-7; 8 nucleotides align to TRBD1. The CDR3 is 13 amino acids. The V gene end was trimmed by 7 bases and the J gene end by 3 bases; junction bases not matched to a gene: 8. Germline V gene data show CDR1 as DFQATT and CDR2 as SNEGSKA (reference sequence). The chain's CDR3 is CSVNGQGGYEQYF. In DNA form, the CDR3 reads TGCAGTGTTAACGGACAGGGAGGCTACGAGCAGTACTTC.

This chain connects TRBV5-1 to TRBJ1-5; D call uncertain. Trimming removed 4 bases from V and 11 bases from J, with 13 bases in between. Germline V CDR1 and CDR2: SGHRS, YFSETQ. CDR3 size: 12 residues. In DNA, the CDR3 is TGCGCCAGCAGCAGCAGCACCCCGGCCCAGCATTTT. It codes for CASSSSTPAQHF.

Concerning this clonotype: This may arise from a read error, as a much more abundant clone is one base away. This chain connects TRBV6-5 to TRBJ2-1, with D maybe TRBD2 (7 bases). Germline lookup yields CDR1 MNHEY and CDR2 SVGAGI. The CDR3 sequence is 15 residues long. Trimming removed 7 bases at V and 8 bases at J, with 21 bases between. The CDR3 region has the DNA TGTGCCAGCACTCTACGACCGGGGGGCACTGATGAGCAGTTCTTC. Translated, it gives CASTLRPGGTDEQFF.

This clonotype was observed many times. The V call is TRBV9, the J call TRBJ1-1; tentative D call: TRBD1 (5 bases). CDR3 length: 16 residues. Germline CDR1 SGDLS, CDR2 YYNGEE. V gave up 0 bases and J gave up 4 bases, with 16 bases separating them. CDR3 sequence (DNA): TGTGCCAGCAGCGTAGTGGTAGGGGAGGCGAGCACTGAAGCTTTCTTT. Translation: CASSVVVGEASTEAFF.

The J gene is TRBJ2-7, the V gene TRBV7-2; D assignment may be TRBD1 or TRBD2 (5 bases each). The germline CDR1 and CDR2 sequences are SGHTA and FQGNSA. V was clipped by 1 base and J by 13 bases, with 20 bases between them. This CDR3 contains 14 residues. The CDR3, as DNA: TGTGCCAGCAGCTTAGGGGGGAACACCGAGGCTTACTACTTC. Translation gives CASSLGGNTEAYYF. Supplemented by reference TRBV7-2 and TRBJ2-7, the full variable domain reads GAGVSQSPSNKVTEKGKDVELRCDPISGHTALYWYRQSLGQGLEFLIYFQGNSAPDKSGLPSDRFSAERTGGSVSTLTIQRTQQEDSAVYLCASSLGGNTEAYYFGPGTRLTVT.

This clonotype was seen more than once but under ten times. A junction end diverges from the germline sequence, so it may reflect a read error. The CDR3 DNA is TGTGCCAGCAGTTTGTGGCAGGGTACTTCACCCCTCCACTTT. Its protein is CASSLWQGTSPLHF. This chain uses TRBV10-3 with TRBJ1-6; D might be TRBD1 (5 bases). Germline values: CDR1 ENHRY, CDR2 SYGVKD. The CDR3 loop spans 14 amino acids.

This clonotype was counted at least ten times. The chain couples TRBV7-2 to TRBJ2-3, with unresolved D. Per germline, CDR1 SGHTA and CDR2 FQGNSA. Trimming removed 0 bases at V and 2 bases at J, with 6 bases between. CDR3 length equals 14 residues. This CDR3 reads CASSLAEATDTQYF. In DNA form, the CDR3 reads TGTGCCAGCAGCTTAGCCGAGGCCACAGATACGCAGTATTTT.

V gene TRBV20-1 combines with J gene TRBJ1-4; perhaps TRBD1 as D (5 bases). The CDR3 contains 15 residues. Germline V lookup: CDR1 DFQATT, CDR2 SNEGSKA (reference sequence). The CDR3 loop is CSGEGPNTGNEKLFF. DNA for the CDR3: TGCAGCGGGGAGGGTCCGAACACAGGAAATGAAAAACTGTTTTTT.

V is TRBV24-1 and J is TRBJ2-2, with 10 bases matching TRBD1. The CDR3 has 16 residues. J lost 5 bases, V lost 9 bases, and 11 bases had no gene match. In germline, CDR1 is KGHDR, CDR2 SFDVKD. CDR3 DNA sequence: TGTGCCACCGGAGTCGGGACAGGGGTATATACCGGGGAGCTGTTTTTT. Its translation is CATGVGTGVYTGELFF.

The chain has TRBV19 and TRBJ2-1; no firm D call. Trimming removed 5 bases at V and 16 bases at J, with 24 bases between. This CDR3 has 14 amino acids. CDR1 is LNHDA, CDR2 SQIVND, per germline (reference sequence). The CDR3 protein is CASSRAYTYKQYFF. The CDR3 coding sequence is TGTGCCAGTAGTCGGGCCTACACCTACAAGCAGTACTTCTTC. The full variable domain, its missing parts supplied by reference TRBV19 and TRBJ2-1, is DGGITQSPKYLFRKEGQNVTLSCEQNLNHDAMYWYRQDPGQGLRLIYYSQIVNDFQKGDIAEGYSVSREKKESFPLTVTSAQKNPTAFYLCASSRAYTYKQYFFGPGTRLTVL.

This chain uses TRBV7-9 with TRBJ2-7; D unclear. CDR3 length: 13 residues. Germline CDR1 is SEHNR and CDR2 is FQNEAQ (reference sequence). Trimming stripped 6 bases from V and 0 bases from J, with 9 bases between. CDR3 loop: CASRGSDSYEQYF. The DNA of the CDR3 is TGTGCCAGCAGGGGGTCGGACTCCTACGAGCAGTACTTC.

This clonotype was picked up a small number of times. A read error is possible here, since a much larger clone lies one base away. DNA of the CDR3: TGTGCCAGCAGTTATACAGGGGGCGACACTGAAGCTTTCTTT. This codes for CASSYTGGDTEAFF. The rearrangement uses TRBV7-2 and TRBJ1-1; 9 bases match TRBD1. Losses at the gene ends were 6 bases for V and 3 bases for J; bases not matched to a gene: 5. Germline V gene data show CDR1 as SGHTA and CDR2 as FQGNSA. The CDR3 is made up of 14 amino acids.

Ten or more counts support this clonotype. The rearrangement uses TRBV3-1 and TRBJ1-5; D remains unclear. V was clipped by 1 base and J by 5 bases, with 12 bases between them. In germline, CDR1 is LGHDT, CDR2 YNNKEL (reference sequence). This CDR3 spans 15 amino acids. CDR3 in amino acids: CASSQGWGVDQPQHF. The CDR3 DNA follows: TGTGCCAGCAGCCAAGGGTGGGGAGTGGATCAGCCCCAGCATTTT.

This clonotype has just a few counts. This chain uses TRBV10-3 with TRBJ1-6; D unresolved. Germline CDR1 is ENHRY and CDR2 is SYGVKD. The V gene lost 10 bases and the J gene lost 6 bases, with 16 bases spanning the gap. CDR3 length equals 14 residues. CDR3 residues: CATRGRVGNSPLHF. The CDR3 DNA is TGTGCCACCCGGGGTAGAGTCGGTAATTCACCCCTCCACTTT.

The rearrangement joins TRBV24-1 to TRBJ1-2; 10 bases align to TRBD1. The CDR3 has 13 residues. The ends lost 4 bases at V and 8 bases at J; junction bases unmatched: 3. In germline, CDR1 is KGHDR, CDR2 SFDVKD. For the CDR3, the DNA is TGTGCCACCAGTGACGGGACAGGGGACGGCTACACCTTC. Protein: CATSDGTGDGYTF.

Note on this clonotype: A read error may produce the germline difference seen at one junction end. The V gene is TRBV5-1, the J gene TRBJ2-7, with D possibly matching TRBD1 (5 bases). This CDR3 has 13 residues. CDR1 SGHRS and CDR2 YFSETQ come from the germline V gene. The CDR3: CASSSSQGYAQYF. DNA of the CDR3: TGTGCCAGCAGCTCCTCCCAGGGATACGCGCAGTACTTC.

The gene calls are TRBV7-3 and TRBJ2-5; perhaps TRBD2 as D (6 bases). Germline V gene lookup returns CDR1 SGHTA and CDR2 FQGTGA. CDR3 size: 15 residues. Trimming pared 1 base from V and 0 bases from J, leaving 9 bases between. In nucleotides, the CDR3 is TGTGCCAGCAGCTTAATGGGACTCTACCAAGAGACCCAGTACTTC. Amino acid sequence: CASSLMGLYQETQYF.